This passage covers 8 T cell receptor beta chains from one sample sequenced in a study of OX40 agonist ivuxolimab in advanced cancers. TCRdb's copy holds only in-frame clones and misses some; the assay was immunoSEQ multiplex PCR. The repertoire has about 45,000 clones, roughly 86% of them found once; the top ten carry approximately 1%. Sequencing was performed on CD4+ or CD8+ T cells sorted from blood, taken in a trial of the OX40 agonist ivuxolimab. The source is an adult with an advanced solid tumor such as melanoma, head and neck, liver or kidney cancer.

This sequence joins TRBV5-1 and TRBJ1-1, with D uncertain. This CDR3 region has 15 residues. V shed 0 bases and J shed 4 bases, with 13 bases lying between them. The germline CDR1 and CDR2 sequences are SGHRS and YFSETQ. As DNA, the CDR3 is TGCGCCAGCAGCTTGGCCTCGGCGGGGAGCACTGAAGCTTTCTTT. It codes for CASSLASAGSTEAFF.

This sequence joins TRBV7-3 and TRBJ2-1; 10 positions agree with TRBD2. Germline V gene data show CDR1 as SGHTA and CDR2 as FQGTGA. This CDR3 comprises 14 residues. The junction had 13 bases not matched to a gene; V was cut back by 5 bases and J by 15 bases. The CDR3 sequence is CASSLPGQREGPFF. The CDR3 DNA reads as TGTGCCAGCAGCCTACCGGGACAGCGGGAGGGTCCGTTCTTC.

The V and J genes are TRBV2 and TRBJ2-3, with unresolved D. Germline assignment: CDR1 SNHLY and CDR2 FYNNEI. V was trimmed by 5 bases and J by 4 bases, leaving 10 bases between them. The length of the CDR3 is 13 residues. The CDR3 DNA follows: TGTGCCAGCAGTCTTCTAGGTGCAGATACGCAGTATTTT. It yields the protein CASSLLGADTQYF.

The rearrangement joins TRBV6-5 to TRBJ2-7; TRBD2 aligns across 8 bases. Germline CDR1 and CDR2: MNHEY and SVGAGI. V dropped 4 bases and J dropped 4; count of bases not matched to a gene: 9. There are 15 residues in the CDR3. The CDR3 here is CASSWNGGDPYEQYF. Written as DNA, the CDR3 is TGTGCCAGCAGTTGGAACGGGGGGGACCCTTACGAGCAGTACTTC.

The CDR3 nucleotides are TGTGCCAGTAGTACCGGGGGGGACAGCAATCAGCCCCAGCATTTT. It translates to CASSTGGDSNQPQHF. This chain links TRBV19 with TRBJ1-5, with D perhaps matching TRBD1 (5 bases). V was cut by 4 bases and J by 1 base, with 11 bases left in between. From germline, CDR1 is LNHDA and CDR2 SQIVND (reference sequence). This CDR3 spans 15 amino acids. Looking up the rest from reference TRBV19 and TRBJ1-5 gives the full variable domain: DGGITQSPKYLFRKEGQNVTLSCEQNLNHDAMYWYRQDPGQGLRLIYYSQIVNDFQKGDIAEGYSVSREKKESFPLTVTSAQKNPTAFYLCASSTGGDSNQPQHFGDGTRLSIL.

Comments on this clone: The germline gene is not matched at one end of the junction; a read error may be the cause. V and J are TRBV11-2 and TRBJ2-4; D call uncertain. CDR3 length: 9 residues. The germline V gene has CDR1 SGHAT and CDR2 FQNNGV. The CDR3 bases are TGTGCCAGCAGCTTAGGTCAGTCCTTC. Translated: CASSLGQSF.

J is TRBJ2-5 and V is TRBV7-9; 13 positions match TRBD2. Germline V lookup: CDR1 SEHNR, CDR2 FQNEAQ (reference sequence). The CDR3 spans 15 residues. V gave up 6 bases and J gave up 4 bases; unmatched junction bases: 5. This CDR3 is CASSTGTSGVETQYF. The CDR3 bases are TGTGCCAGCAGTACCGGGACTAGCGGGGTAGAGACCCAGTACTTC.

V is TRBV19 and J is TRBJ1-1; TRBD1 is a possible D gene (5 bases). Trimming left V 6 bases short and J 3 bases short, with 20 bases between. Germline CDR1 and CDR2: LNHDA and SQIVND (reference sequence). The CDR3 runs to 16 residues. The CDR3 DNA is TGTGCCAGTAGAATGGGGCGTTATCAGGTGGACACTGAAGCTTTCTTT. Amino acid sequence: CASRMGRYQVDTEAFF.